This entry concerns a single T cell receptor beta chain. V trimming: 4 bases; J trimming: 8 bases; junction bases outside the gene matches: 7. The germline V gene encodes CDR1 DFQATT and CDR2 SNEGSKA (reference sequence). CDR3 length: 14 residues. RNA transcripts were the template for amplifying TCR beta CDR3 regions. First-round RT-PCR targeting the TCR CDR3 was performed with the HTBI primer set. TCRdb reprocessed the multiplex PCR reads via MiXCR and lists one record per CDR3 protein. Among over 650,000 distinct CDR3 sequences listed, about 45% were seen once. This sample stems from a study of T cells in Graves' hyperthyroidism and ophthalmopathy.

The sequencing sample was made of peripheral blood or thyroid tissue (not recorded which). The genes are TRBV20-1 and TRBJ1-4; TRBD1 matches 10 bases. The receptor was derived from an adult man with Graves' disease, either hyperthyroidism or ophthalmopathy (not recorded which). The CDR3 is CSATGTGAVEKLFF. The CDR3 nucleotides are TGCAGTGCTACCGGGACAGGGGCGGTCGAAAAACTGTTTTTT.